Listed below are T cell receptor beta chains from one sample, sequenced in a study of monozygotic twins with inflammatory bowel disease. TCRdb reworked the 5' RACE reads into one entry per CDR3 protein, no DNA. The sample totals approximately 330,000 distinct CDR3 sequences. The sequenced sample consisted of blood. Receptor source: a human donor with ulcerative colitis or Crohn's disease, or a healthy co-twin of an affected twin (not recorded which). Each CDR3 is given with its conserved first and last residue.

v_gene	j_gene	CDR3aa
TRBV5-1	TRBJ2-3	CASSPGQASTDTQYF
TRBV27	TRBJ2-7	CASRLRTGSSYEQYF
TRBV20-1	TRBJ2-1	CSAPGTREQFF
TRBV20-1	TRBJ2-7	CSARSPSGGMYEQYF
TRBV28	TRBJ1-1	CASSLIGAAWNTEAFF
TRBV20-1	TRBJ2-1	CSASRVSQYNEQFF
TRBV10-3	TRBJ2-7	CAISEAENEQYF
TRBV11-2	TRBJ1-5	CASSPLGRGNQPQHF
TRBV7-9	TRBJ2-7	CASSRDSHEQYF
TRBV5-1	TRBJ2-5	CASSNTNGQETQYF
TRBV7-2	TRBJ1-5	CASSLAPWYGYNQPQHF
TRBV20-1	TRBJ2-2	CSAGGRPTGELFF
TRBV7-8	TRBJ2-5	CASSQPPSQETQYF
TRBV20-1	TRBJ2-2	CSATPPESANTGELFF
TRBV5-1	TRBJ1-3	CASSLDGPGNTIYF
TRBV2	TRBJ2-5	CASSELGNQETQYF
TRBV27	TRBJ1-6	CASSRPDSRGSPLHF
TRBV4-1	TRBJ2-3	CASSQASGSTDTQYF
TRBV24-1	TRBJ2-2	CATSDSPDRDPTGELFF
TRBV5-1	TRBJ1-3	CASSDLPQGSGNTIYF
TRBV5-5	TRBJ2-3	CASNRGLAGGPDHTQYF
TRBV6-4	TRBJ2-1	CASSDSPGDYNEQFF
TRBV20-1	TRBJ2-2	CSARPLIGELFF
TRBV30	TRBJ1-4	CAWSGWATNEKLFF
TRBV2	TRBJ1-1	CASSMDGNTEAFF
TRBV7-2	TRBJ2-7	CASSRDYLAYEQYF